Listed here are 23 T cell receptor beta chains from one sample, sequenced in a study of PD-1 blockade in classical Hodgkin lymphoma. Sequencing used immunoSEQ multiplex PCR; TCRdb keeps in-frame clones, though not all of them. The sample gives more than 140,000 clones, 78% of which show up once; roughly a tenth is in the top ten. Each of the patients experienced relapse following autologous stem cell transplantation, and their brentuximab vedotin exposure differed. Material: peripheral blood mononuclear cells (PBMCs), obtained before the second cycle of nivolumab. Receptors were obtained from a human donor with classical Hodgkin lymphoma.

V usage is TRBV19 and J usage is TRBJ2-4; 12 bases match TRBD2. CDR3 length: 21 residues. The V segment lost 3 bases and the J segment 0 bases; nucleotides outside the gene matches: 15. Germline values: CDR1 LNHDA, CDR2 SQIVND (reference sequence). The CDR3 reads CASSIPLLAGGPTLAKNIQYF. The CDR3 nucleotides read TGTGCCAGTAGTATCCCTCTACTAGCGGGGGGCCCGACCCTAGCCAAAAACATTCAGTACTTC.

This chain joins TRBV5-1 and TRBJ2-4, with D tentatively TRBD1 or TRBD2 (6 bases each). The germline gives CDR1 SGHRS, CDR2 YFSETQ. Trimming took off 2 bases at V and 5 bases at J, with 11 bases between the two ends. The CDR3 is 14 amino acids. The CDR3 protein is CASSLGGTQNIQYF. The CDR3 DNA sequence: TGCGCCAGCAGCTTAGGGGGGACCCAAAACATTCAGTACTTC.

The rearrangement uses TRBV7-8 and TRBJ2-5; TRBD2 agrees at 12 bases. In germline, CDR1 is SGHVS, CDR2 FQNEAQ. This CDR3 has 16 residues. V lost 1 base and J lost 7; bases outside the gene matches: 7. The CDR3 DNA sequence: TGTGCCAGCAGCTTAGGGCTAGCGGGAGGGCCGGGGACCCAGTACTTC. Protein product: CASSLGLAGGPGTQYF.

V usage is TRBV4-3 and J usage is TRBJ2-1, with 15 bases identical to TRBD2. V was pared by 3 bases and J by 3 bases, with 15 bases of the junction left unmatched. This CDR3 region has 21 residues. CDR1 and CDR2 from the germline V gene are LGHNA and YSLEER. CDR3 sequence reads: CASSHDRTSGRALAHYNEQFF. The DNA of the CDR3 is TGCGCCAGCAGCCATGATCGGACTAGCGGGAGGGCCCTGGCCCACTACAATGAGCAGTTCTTC.

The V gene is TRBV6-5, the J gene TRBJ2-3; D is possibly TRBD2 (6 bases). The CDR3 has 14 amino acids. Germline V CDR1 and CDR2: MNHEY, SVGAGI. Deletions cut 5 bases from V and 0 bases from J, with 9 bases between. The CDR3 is CASSGGTSTDTQYF. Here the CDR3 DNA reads TGTGCCAGCAGTGGAGGGACTAGCACAGATACGCAGTATTTT.

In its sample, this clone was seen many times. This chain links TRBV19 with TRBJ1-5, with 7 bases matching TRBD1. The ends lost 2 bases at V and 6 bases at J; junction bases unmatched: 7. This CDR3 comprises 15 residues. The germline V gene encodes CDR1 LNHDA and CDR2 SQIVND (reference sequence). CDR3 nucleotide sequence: TGTGCCAGTAGTATAAAGCCGACAGGGTTTCAGCCCCAGCATTTT. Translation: CASSIKPTGFQPQHF.

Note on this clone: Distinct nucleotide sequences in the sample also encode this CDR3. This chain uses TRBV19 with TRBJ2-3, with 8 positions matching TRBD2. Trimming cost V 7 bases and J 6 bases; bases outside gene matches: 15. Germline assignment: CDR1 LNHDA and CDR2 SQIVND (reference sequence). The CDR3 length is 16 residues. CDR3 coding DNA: TGTGCCAGTACTCCGGTCAGTAGCGGGAACACTGATACGCAGTATTTT. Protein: CASTPVSSGNTDTQYF.

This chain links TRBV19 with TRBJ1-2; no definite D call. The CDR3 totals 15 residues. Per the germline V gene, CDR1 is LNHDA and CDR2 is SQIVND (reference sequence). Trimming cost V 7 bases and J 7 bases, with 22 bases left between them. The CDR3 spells CASTVGPFNARGYTF. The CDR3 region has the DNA TGTGCCAGTACAGTTGGGCCGTTCAACGCCCGTGGCTACACCTTC.

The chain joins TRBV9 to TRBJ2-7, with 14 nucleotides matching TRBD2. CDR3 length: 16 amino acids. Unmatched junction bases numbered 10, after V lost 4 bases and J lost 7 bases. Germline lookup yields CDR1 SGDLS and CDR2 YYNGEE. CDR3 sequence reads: CASSPGLAGGLLEQYF. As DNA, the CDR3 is TGTGCCAGCAGCCCAGGACTAGCGGGGGGTCTCCTGGAGCAGTACTTC.

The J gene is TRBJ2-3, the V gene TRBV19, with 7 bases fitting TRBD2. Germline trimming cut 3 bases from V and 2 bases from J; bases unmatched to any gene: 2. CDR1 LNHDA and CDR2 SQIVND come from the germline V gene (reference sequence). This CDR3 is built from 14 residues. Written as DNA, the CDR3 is TGTGCCAGTAGTATGGGGGGGGACACAGATACGCAGTATTTT. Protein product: CASSMGGDTDTQYF.

The CDR3 loop reads CASSIDLGTGGVPYEQYF. As DNA, the CDR3 is TGTGCCAGTAGTATAGATCTCGGGACAGGGGGAGTCCCCTACGAGCAGTACTTC. The rearrangement joins TRBV19 to TRBJ2-7; 11 bases agree with TRBD1. Trimming cost V 0 bases and J 2 bases; bases outside gene matches: 9. CDR3 size: 18 residues. Germline V CDR1 and CDR2: LNHDA, SQIVND (reference sequence).

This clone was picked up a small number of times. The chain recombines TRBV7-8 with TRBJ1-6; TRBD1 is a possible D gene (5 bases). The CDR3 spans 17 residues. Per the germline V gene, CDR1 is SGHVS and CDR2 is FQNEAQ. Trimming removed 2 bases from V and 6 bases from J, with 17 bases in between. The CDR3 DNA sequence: TGTGCCAGCAGCTTATTAGGGCAACTTCAGGGTAATTCACCCCTCCACTTT. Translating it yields CASSLLGQLQGNSPLHF.

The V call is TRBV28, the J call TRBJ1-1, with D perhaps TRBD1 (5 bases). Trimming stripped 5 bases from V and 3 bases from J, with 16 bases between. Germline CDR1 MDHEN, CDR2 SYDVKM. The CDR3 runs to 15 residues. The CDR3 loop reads CASSLDSLGDTEAFF. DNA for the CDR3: TGTGCCAGCAGTCTCGACAGCCTCGGGGACACTGAAGCTTTCTTT.

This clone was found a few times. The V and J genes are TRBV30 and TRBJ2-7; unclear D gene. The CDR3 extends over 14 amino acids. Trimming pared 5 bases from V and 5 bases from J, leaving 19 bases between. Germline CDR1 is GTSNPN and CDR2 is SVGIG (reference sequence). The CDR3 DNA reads TGTGCCTGGGCGAACCCGACGAGATGGGACGAGCAGTACTTC. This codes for CAWANPTRWDEQYF.

The CDR3 loop reads CASSLGVDGEQYF. The CDR3, as DNA: TGTGCCAGCAGCTTGGGGGTAGATGGCGAGCAGTACTTC. The chain carries TRBV11-2 and TRBJ2-7; D may correspond to TRBD1 or TRBD2 (5 bases each). The V and J ends lost 3 bases and 6 bases respectively, with 12 bases between them. Per germline, CDR1 SGHAT and CDR2 FQNNGV. The CDR3 is made up of 13 amino acids. The variable domain in full, with the rest retrieved from reference TRBV11-2 and TRBJ2-7, is EAGVAQSPRYKIIEKRQSVAFWCNPISGHATLYWYQQILGQGPKLLIQFQNNGVVDDSQLPKDRFSAERLKGVDSTLKIQPAKLEDSAVYLCASSLGVDGEQYFGPGTRLTVT.

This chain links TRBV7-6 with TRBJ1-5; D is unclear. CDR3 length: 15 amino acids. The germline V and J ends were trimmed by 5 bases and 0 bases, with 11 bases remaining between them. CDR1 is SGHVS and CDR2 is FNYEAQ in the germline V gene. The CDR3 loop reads CASSPRSTSNQPQHF. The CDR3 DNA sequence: TGTGCCAGCAGCCCCCGGAGTACTAGCAATCAGCCCCAGCATTTT.

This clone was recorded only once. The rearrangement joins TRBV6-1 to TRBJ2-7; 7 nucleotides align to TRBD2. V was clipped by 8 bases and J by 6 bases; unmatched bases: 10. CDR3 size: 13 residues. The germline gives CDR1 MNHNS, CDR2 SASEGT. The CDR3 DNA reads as TGTGCCAGCTGGGAGTCGGGGGGAGGCGAGCAGTACTTC. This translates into CASWESGGGEQYF.

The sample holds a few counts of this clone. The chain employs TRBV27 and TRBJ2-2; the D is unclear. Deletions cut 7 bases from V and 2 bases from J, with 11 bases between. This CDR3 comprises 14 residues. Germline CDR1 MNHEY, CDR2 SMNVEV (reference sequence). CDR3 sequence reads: CASTSSLNTGELFF. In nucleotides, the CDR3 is TGTGCCAGCACGAGTAGCCTAAACACCGGGGAGCTGTTTTTT.

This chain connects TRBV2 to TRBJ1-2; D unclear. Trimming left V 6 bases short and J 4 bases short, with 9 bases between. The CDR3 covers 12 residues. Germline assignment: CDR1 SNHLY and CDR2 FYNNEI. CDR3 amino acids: CASRAVLYGYTF. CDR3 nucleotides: TGTGCCAGCAGAGCTGTTCTCTATGGCTACACCTTC.

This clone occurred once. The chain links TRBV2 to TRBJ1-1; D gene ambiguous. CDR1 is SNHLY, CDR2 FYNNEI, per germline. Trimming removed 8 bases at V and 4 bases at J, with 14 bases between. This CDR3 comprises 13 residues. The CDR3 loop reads CASRQQRSTEAFF. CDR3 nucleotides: TGTGCCAGCCGTCAACAGAGAAGCACTGAAGCTTTCTTT.

CDR3 region: CASSLSGTGGTEAFF. The CDR3, as DNA: TGTGCCAGCAGTTTATCAGGAACAGGAGGCACTGAAGCTTTCTTT. This chain links TRBV28 with TRBJ1-1; maybe TRBD1 (5 bases). This CDR3 has 15 amino acids. The V end lost 1 base, the J end lost 4 bases, and 13 bases lay between the germline ends. CDR1 MDHEN and CDR2 SYDVKM come from the germline V gene.

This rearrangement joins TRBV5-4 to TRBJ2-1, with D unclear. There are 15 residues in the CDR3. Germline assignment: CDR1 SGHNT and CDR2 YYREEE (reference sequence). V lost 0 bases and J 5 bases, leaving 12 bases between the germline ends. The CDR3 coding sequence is TGTGCCAGCAGCTTGGGGCTTCCCCCGGACAATGAGCAGTTCTTC. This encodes CASSLGLPPDNEQFF.

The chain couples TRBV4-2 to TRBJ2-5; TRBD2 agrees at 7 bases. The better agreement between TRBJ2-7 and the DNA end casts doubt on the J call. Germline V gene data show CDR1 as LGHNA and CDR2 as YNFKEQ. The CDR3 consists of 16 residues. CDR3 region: CASSHPPGGVAYEQYF. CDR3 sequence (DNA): TGTGCCAGCAGCCACCCCCCGGGAGGAGTAGCCTACGAGCAGTACTTC.